This TCR beta chain stems from a study of shared clonotypes between healthy human individuals. The study ran the assay at deep level. Clones were sequenced by immunoSEQ multiplex PCR, and TCRdb holds only the in-frame ones, with some missing. The sample carries about 2,500,000 clones, about 92% recorded once. CDR1 SGHTA and CDR2 FQGNSA come from the germline V gene. The CDR3 covers 14 residues. Trimming left V 0 bases short and J 1 base short, with 4 bases between. The V and J genes are TRBV7-2 and TRBJ1-5; no definite D call. The TCR comes from a man younger than 35 in good health. The sample was naive CD4+ T cells sorted from blood. Subset in this sample: CD45RA+ positively selected. The CDR3: CASSLALSNQPQHF. The CDR3 DNA sequence: TGTGCCAGCAGCTTAGCCCTAAGCAATCAGCCCCAGCATTTT.